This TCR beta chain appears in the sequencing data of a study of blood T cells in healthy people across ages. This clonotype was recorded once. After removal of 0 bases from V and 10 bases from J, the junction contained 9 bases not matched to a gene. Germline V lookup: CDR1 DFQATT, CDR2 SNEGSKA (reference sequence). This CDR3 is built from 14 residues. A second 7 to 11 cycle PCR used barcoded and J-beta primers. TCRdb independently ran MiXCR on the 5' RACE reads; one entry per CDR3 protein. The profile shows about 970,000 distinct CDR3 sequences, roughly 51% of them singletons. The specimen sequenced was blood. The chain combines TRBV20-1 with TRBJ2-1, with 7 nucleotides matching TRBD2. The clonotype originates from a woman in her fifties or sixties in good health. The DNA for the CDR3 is TGCAGTGCTAGAGATCCTCAGAAGCGGGGCGAGCAGTTCTTC. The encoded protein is CSARDPQKRGEQFF.